This TCR beta chain is drawn from a study of T cell changes during pregnancy in multiple sclerosis. Here immunoSEQ multiplex PCR was the method, and the copy in TCRdb shows in-frame clones only, minus some. This table holds 70,000 to 85,000 clones, about 91% found once. V lost 0 bases and J lost 4, with 9 bases in between. The CDR3 has 14 amino acids. Germline-derived CDR1 and CDR2 are LNHNV and YYDKDF (reference sequence). This clonotype was obtained from a female donor with multiple sclerosis, enrolled in a pregnancy study. The sample here was peripheral blood, taken before pregnancy. The V and J genes are TRBV15 and TRBJ2-5; the D gene is possibly TRBD1 (5 bases). In nucleotides, the CDR3 is TGTGCCACCAGCAGAGACAGGGCAGCAGAGACCCAGTACTTC. Translation: CATSRDRAAETQYF. Full variable domain (outside the CDR3, taken from reference TRBV15 and TRBJ2-5): DAMVIQNPRYQVTQFGKPVTLSCSQTLNHNVMYWYQQKSSQAPKLLFHYYDKDFNNEADTPDNFQSRRPNTSFCFLDIRSPGLGDTAMYLCATSRDRAAETQYFGPGTRLLVL.